A selection of T cell receptor beta chains follows, all from one sample in a study of graft-versus-host responses after intestinal transplantation. The table came from immunoSEQ multiplex PCR; TCRdb's copy has only in-frame clones and leaves some out. Altogether around 43,000 clones are present, roughly 90% being singletons, with the ten largest covering approximately 4.7%. The material was PBMCs, obtained 524 days after transplant. The source is a human patient who received an intestinal transplant, so some T cells may come from the graft donor. Each CDR3 is given with its conserved first and last residue. A D gene is named only where the DNA matches it firmly. Not every row has a clone size; where given, it reads once, few, many or a size class.

V gene	J gene	clone size	D gene	CDR3 DNA	CDR3 protein
TRBV5-4	TRBJ2-5	-	TRBD1	TGTGCCAGCAGTTCAGACAGGGTAGAAGAGACCCAGTACTTC	CASSSDRVEETQYF
TRBV13	TRBJ2-2	-	TRBD1	TGTGCCAGCAGCTTAGATGCCCGGCAGGGGGCCGGGGAGCTGTTTTTT	CASSLDARQGAGELFF
TRBV6-4	TRBJ2-1	once	-	TGTGCCAGCGGGGCTAGCGAAAACAATGAGCAGTTCTTC	CASGASENNEQFF
TRBV9	TRBJ2-1	once	TRBD2	TGTGCCAGCAGCGTATGGCGGGAGGGCCGCAATGAGCAGTTCTTC	CASSVWREGRNEQFF
TRBV11-2	TRBJ2-1	-	TRBD1	TGTGCCAGCAGCCCGGGACAGGGGGGCTACAATGAGCAGTTCTTC	CASSPGQGGYNEQFF
TRBV7-9	TRBJ2-5	-	TRBD2	TGTGCCAGCAGCTTGGAACCCGATAGCGGGAGATGGGGAGAGACCCAGTACTTC	CASSLEPDSGRWGETQYF
TRBV4-2	TRBJ2-5	-	TRBD1	TGTGCCAGCAGCCAAGCGACAGGGGGCATAGACCAAGAGACCCAGTACTTC	CASSQATGGIDQETQYF
TRBV28	TRBJ2-5	-	-	TGTGCCAGCAGTTTCGAGGTGGGGGCCTTACAAGAGACCCAGTACTTC	CASSFEVGALQETQYF
TRBV12-5	TRBJ1-1	once	TRBD1	TGTGCTAGTGGTTTGGTACGGGGACAGGGTGGGCACACTGAAGCTTTCTTT	CASGLVRGQGGHTEAFF
TRBV9	TRBJ2-5	-	-	TGTGCCAGCAGCGTAGCGGGTACCCAAGAGACCCAGTACTTC	CASSVAGTQETQYF
TRBV2	TRBJ1-5	-	-	TGTGCCAGCAGCTTGGGGTATAGCAATCAGCCCCAGCATTTT	CASSLGYSNQPQHF